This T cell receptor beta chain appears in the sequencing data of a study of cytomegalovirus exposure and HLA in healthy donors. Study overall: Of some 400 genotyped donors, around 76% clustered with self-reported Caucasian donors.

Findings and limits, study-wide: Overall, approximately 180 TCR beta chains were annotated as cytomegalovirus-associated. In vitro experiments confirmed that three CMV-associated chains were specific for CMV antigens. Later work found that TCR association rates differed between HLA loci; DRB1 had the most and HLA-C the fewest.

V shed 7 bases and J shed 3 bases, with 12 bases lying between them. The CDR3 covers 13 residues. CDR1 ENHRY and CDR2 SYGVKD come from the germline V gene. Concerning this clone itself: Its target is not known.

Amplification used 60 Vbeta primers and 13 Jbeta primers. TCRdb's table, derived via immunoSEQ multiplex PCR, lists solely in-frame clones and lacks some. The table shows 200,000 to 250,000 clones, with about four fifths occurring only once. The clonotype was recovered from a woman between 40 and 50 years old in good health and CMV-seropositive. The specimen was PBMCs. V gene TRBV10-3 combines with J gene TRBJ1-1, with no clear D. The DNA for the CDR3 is TGTGCCATCACCCTATCCCGGGACACTGAAGCTTTCTTT. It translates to CAITLSRDTEAFF.